The T cell receptor (beta chain) described here comes from a study of response to subunit inactivated influenza vaccine. Notes on the study in general: Few new T cells, the authors suggested, are recruited by each seasonal influenza vaccination.

This clonotype was detected only a few times. The antigen is not known. TCRdb used MiXCR to reprocess the RT-PCR reads, holding one entry per CDR3 protein. Here the sample spans 250,000 to 350,000 distinct CDR3 sequences, approximately 20% being singletons. The sequences come from PBMCs from blood, collected less than 22 months after vaccination. The TCR originated in a man aged 50-75 years who received an inactivated influenza vaccine.

CDR3 residues: CATSDPVGGWNEQFF. The CDR3 DNA follows: TGTGCCACCAGTGACCCGGTCGGCGGGTGGAATGAGCAGTTCTTC. The rearrangement links TRBV24-1 to TRBJ2-1, with D possibly being TRBD2 (5 bases). There are 15 residues in the CDR3. Germline V CDR1 and CDR2: KGHDR, SFDVKD. V shed 4 bases and J shed 7 bases, with 16 bases lying between them.